This T cell receptor (beta chain) was sequenced for a study of patients and donors after allogeneic stem cell transplantation. This CDR3 spans 15 amino acids. Germline V gives CDR1 SGHNT, CDR2 YYREEE (reference sequence). V shed 4 bases, J shed 4 bases, and the junction held 8 bases outside the gene matches. TCRdb used MiXCR to reprocess the RT-PCR reads, holding one entry per CDR3 protein. Seen here are about 410,000 distinct CDR3 sequences, around 15% observed once, and the top ten hold around 7.9%. This clonotype was detected a few times. This chain links TRBV5-4 with TRBJ2-5; 9 bases fit TRBD2. The source material was blood, either unsorted or a sorted T cell fraction (not recorded which). This receptor was identified in a human donor who was either an allogeneic HSCT recipient or a stem cell or donor lymphocyte infusion donor (not recorded which). It is not recorded whose cells these are; they may come from a transplant donor. DNA for the CDR3: TGTGCCAGCAGCATTAGCGGGAGTGAGGGAGAGACCCAGTACTTC. This sequence encodes CASSISGSEGETQYF.